The source of this TCR beta chain is a study of T cell responses to AZD1222 COVID-19 vaccine (dated by TCRdb to the early 2020s). Regarding the study in general: AZD1222 recipients given second doses at about 4 weeks or at about 12 weeks were pooled, since spike-specific TCR depth and breadth were not found to differ between the two schedules. A total of more than 230 trial participants underwent TCR sequencing, of whom some 210 received two doses of AZD1222 and 26 received two doses of the MenACWY control vaccine. Enrollment into the trials was organized by age into subgroups of 18-55, 56-69 and 70-plus years, and those subgroups contained approximately 150, 30 and 60 TCR-sequenced participants, respectively. Points the paper makes about the study in general: Conclusions about previously exposed vaccinees are limited because only a handful of AZD1222 recipients were SARS-CoV-2 seropositive at baseline. Nearly half of unique spike-specific TCRs reportedly recognized epitopes outside regions mutated in the B.1.351 and B.1.1.7 variants. In the small 56-69-year group, the increase in depth fell short of significance, most likely because of low power. A significant rise in spike-specific TCR breadth and depth was observed after two AZD1222 doses relative to day 0 and relative to MenACWY recipients. The whole spike protein was spanned by vaccine-associated CD4 TCRs, and dominant responses were seen in regions 160-218 and 743-854. Participants were mostly white British, with more females than males. The authors suggested clonal diversity may have been underestimated. Because no day 14 peak-response samples were available, the repertoires could be characterized only after the peak T cell response.

The CDR3 regions of human TCRbeta chains were analyzed by immunosequencing. Turning to the authors' computational methods: TCRs in the repertoires were compared against a reference library of SARS-CoV-2-specific TCRs that had been generated with the MIRA antigen-specificity platform. Breadth was defined as the fraction of unique TCRs that were SARS-CoV-2-associated, and depth was defined as the fraction of total T cells that were SARS-CoV-2-associated. Using the MIRA data, each spike-specific TCR was mapped to the spike region that the TCR reacts to and placed in a CD4 or CD8 class. Log10-transformed breadth and depth values were compared by one-way ANOVA with Sidak's multiple comparisons tests. TCRdb retrieved this table from immuneACCESS and kept in-frame rearrangements only. Not all clones are present; in checked studies, unresolved V genes account for under half, and no reason is known for the remainder. V and J calls and clone size are copied from that table; D and trimming were computed from the DNA. The sample table holds about 180,000 clones, of which around 90% were seen once. Clones ranked in the top ten supply 2.6% of the sample.

The CDR3 holds 14 amino acids from the cysteine to the phenylalanine. Just CDR3 DNA is preserved here, 42 bases in frame from base 1. The V end gives up 3 bases and the J end 2 bases, leaving 4 bases in the junction not matched to a gene. Sequences SGDLS (CDR1) and YYNGEE (CDR2) are obtained from the germline V gene. This clone was detected a few times. Its antigen remains undetermined. There are no base qualities to consult, and no much larger clone falls within one base. Sample time point, as interpreted from the label and publication: baseline before first vaccination. Vaccinee samples were obtained from the UK trials COV001 and COV002, which included a single-blind randomized controlled phase 2/3 trial of AZD1222 (ChAdOx1 nCoV-19) in healthy adults. Trial participant PBMC samples were collected at day 0 and day 28 after the second dose for TCRbeta chain sequencing.

This material consisted of peripheral blood, taken on day 0 of AZD1222 vaccination. This chain is built from TRBV9 and TRBJ1-2; 7 nucleotides in the junction match TRBD1. This clonotype was obtained from an adult in good health. The CDR3 corresponds to CASSGDRENYGYTF. The nucleotides read TGTGCCAGCAGCGGAGACAGGGAAAACTATGGCTACACCTTC.